This TCR beta chain originates from a study of control samples from healthy donors and cancer patients. Method: immunoSEQ multiplex PCR; TCRdb's copy keeps in-frame clones and lacks some. The sample yields 170,000 or so clones, approximately 92% seen once. This CDR3 spans 15 amino acids. The germline V gene encodes CDR1 MGHRA and CDR2 YSYEKL. The trim removed 9 bases at V and 2 bases at J, leaving 10 bases unmatched. This chain links TRBV4-1 with TRBJ2-5, with TRBD2 matching over 9 bases. The sample comprised blood. The clonotype comes from a man between 18 and 29 years old in good health. CDR3: CARRHYSGGQETQYF. The CDR3 coding sequence is TGCGCCAGGCGCCACTATAGCGGGGGACAAGAGACCCAGTACTTC.